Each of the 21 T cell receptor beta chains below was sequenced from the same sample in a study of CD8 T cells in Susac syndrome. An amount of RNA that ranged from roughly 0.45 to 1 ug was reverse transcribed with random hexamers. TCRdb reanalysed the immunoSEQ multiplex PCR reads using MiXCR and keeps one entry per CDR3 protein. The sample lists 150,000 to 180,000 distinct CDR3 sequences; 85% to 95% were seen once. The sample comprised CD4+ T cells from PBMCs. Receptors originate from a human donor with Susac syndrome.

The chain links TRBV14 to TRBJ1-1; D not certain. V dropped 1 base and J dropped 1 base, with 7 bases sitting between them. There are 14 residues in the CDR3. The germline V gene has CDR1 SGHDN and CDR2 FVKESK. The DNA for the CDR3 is TGTGCCAGCAGCCAAGGAGTGGGGAACACTGAAGCTTTCTTT. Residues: CASSQGVGNTEAFF.

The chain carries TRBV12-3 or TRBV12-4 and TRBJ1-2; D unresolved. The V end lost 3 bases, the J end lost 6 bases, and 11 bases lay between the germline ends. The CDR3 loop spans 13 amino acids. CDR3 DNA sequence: TGTGCCAGCAGTTTCGCCAGACCGGATGGCTACACCTTC. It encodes CASSFARPDGYTF.

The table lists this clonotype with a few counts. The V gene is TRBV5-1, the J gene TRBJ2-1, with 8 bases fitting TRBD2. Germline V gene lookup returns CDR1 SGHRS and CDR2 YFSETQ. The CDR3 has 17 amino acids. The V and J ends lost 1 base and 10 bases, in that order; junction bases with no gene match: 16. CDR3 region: CASSLRLAGPADGEQFF. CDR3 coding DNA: TGCGCCAGCAGCTTGCGCCTAGCGGGCCCGGCAGATGGGGAGCAGTTCTTC.

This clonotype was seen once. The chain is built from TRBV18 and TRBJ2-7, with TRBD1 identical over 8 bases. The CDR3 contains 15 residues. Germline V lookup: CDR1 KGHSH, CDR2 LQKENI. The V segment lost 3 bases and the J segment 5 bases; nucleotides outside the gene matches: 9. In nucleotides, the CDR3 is TGTGCCAGCTCACCGGACAGGGTCCGTGGAAACGAGCAGTACTTC. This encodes CASSPDRVRGNEQYF.

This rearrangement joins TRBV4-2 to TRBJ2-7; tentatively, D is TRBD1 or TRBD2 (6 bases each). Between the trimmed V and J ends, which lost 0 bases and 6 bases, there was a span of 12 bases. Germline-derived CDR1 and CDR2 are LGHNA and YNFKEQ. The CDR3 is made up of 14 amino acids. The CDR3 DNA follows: TGTGCCAGCAGCCAAGATCGCAGGGGAGGCGAGCAGTACTTC. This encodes CASSQDRRGGEQYF.

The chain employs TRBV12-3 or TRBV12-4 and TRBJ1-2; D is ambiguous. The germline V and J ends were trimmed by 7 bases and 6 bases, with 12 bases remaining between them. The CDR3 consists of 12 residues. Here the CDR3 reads CASTLNWDGYTF. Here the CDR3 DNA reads TGTGCCAGCACGTTGAACTGGGATGGCTACACCTTC.

The DNA for the CDR3 is TGTGCCAGCAGTTTGACTAGCGGGGGGAGTGAGCAGTTCTTC. Amino acids: CASSLTSGGSEQFF. The J gene is TRBJ2-1, the V gene TRBV12-3 or TRBV12-4; 13 bases map to TRBD2. The CDR3 spans 14 residues. Trimming cost V 3 bases and J 9 bases; bases outside gene matches: 2.

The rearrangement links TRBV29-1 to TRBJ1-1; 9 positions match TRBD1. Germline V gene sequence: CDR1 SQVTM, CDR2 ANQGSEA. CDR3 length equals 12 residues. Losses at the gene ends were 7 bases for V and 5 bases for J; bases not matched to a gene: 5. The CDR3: CSAPGQGTEAFF. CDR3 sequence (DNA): TGCAGCGCCCCGGGACAGGGAACTGAAGCTTTCTTT.

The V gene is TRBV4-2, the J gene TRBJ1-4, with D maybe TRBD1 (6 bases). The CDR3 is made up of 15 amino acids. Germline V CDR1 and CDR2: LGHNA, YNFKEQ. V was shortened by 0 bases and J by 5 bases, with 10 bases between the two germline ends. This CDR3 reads CASSQEQGWNEKLFF. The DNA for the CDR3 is TGTGCCAGCAGCCAAGAACAGGGCTGGAATGAAAAACTGTTTTTT.

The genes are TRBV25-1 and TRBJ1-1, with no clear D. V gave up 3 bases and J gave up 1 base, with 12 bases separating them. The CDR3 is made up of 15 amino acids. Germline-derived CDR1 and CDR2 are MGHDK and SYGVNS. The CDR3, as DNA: TGTGCCAGCAGTGACGTATATCGGGGGAACACTGAAGCTTTCTTT. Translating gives CASSDVYRGNTEAFF.

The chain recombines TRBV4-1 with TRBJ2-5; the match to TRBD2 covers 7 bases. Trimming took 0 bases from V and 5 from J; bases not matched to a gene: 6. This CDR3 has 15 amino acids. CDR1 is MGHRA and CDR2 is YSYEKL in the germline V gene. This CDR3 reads CASSQDGGESETQYF. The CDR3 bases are TGCGCCAGCAGCCAAGATGGGGGGGAGTCCGAGACCCAGTACTTC.

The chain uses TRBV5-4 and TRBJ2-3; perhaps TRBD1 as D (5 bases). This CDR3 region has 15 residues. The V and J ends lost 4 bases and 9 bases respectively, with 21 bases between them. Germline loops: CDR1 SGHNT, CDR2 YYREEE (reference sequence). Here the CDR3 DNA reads TGTGCCAGCAGCGGACCCCGTGGGGCACACGAAACGCAGTATTTT. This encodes CASSGPRGAHETQYF. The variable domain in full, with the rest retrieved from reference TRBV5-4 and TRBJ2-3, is ETGVTQSPTHLIKTRGQQVTLRCSSQSGHNTVSWYQQALGQGPQFIFQYYREEENGRGNFPPRFSGLQFPNYSSELNVNALELDDSALYLCASSGPRGAHETQYFGPGTRLTVL.

The CDR3 region is CAISDVLQGYTF. CDR3 DNA: TGTGCCATCAGCGATGTTTTGCAGGGCTACACCTTC. V gene TRBV10-3 combines with J gene TRBJ1-2; no firm D call. With 6 bases removed from V and 8 bases from J, the gap between germline ends came to 13 bases. CDR3 length equals 12 residues. The germline gives CDR1 ENHRY, CDR2 SYGVKD.

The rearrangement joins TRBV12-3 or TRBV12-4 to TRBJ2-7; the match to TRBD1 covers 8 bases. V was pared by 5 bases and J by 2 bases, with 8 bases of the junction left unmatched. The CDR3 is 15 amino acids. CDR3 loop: CASSPTAGGPYEQYF. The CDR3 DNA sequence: TGTGCCAGCAGTCCGACCGCAGGGGGCCCCTACGAGCAGTACTTC.

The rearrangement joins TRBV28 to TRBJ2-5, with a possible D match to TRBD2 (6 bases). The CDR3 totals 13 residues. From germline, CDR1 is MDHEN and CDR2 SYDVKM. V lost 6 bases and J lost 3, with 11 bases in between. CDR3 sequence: CASSPWGEETQYF. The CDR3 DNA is TGTGCCAGCAGCCCGTGGGGGGAAGAGACCCAGTACTTC.

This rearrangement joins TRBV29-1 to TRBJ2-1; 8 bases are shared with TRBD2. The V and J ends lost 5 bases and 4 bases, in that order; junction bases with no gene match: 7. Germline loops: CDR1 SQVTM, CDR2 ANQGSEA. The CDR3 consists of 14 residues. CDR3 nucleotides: TGCAGCGTTCCCGAGCGGGGGCGTTACAATGAGCAGTTCTTC. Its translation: CSVPERGRYNEQFF.

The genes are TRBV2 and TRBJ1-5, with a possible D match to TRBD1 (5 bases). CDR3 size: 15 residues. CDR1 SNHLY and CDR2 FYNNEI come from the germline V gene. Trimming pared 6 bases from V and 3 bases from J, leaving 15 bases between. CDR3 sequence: CASRRGGALNQPQHF. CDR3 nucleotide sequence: TGTGCCAGCAGGAGGGGAGGGGCCCTCAATCAGCCCCAGCATTTT.

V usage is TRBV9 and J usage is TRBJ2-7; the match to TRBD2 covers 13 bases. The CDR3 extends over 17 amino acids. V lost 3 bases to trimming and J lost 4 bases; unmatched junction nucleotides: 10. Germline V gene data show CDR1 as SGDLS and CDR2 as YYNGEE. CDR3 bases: TGTGCCAGCAGCGCTCAAGGGGGGACTAGCGGGGTGTACGAGCAGTACTTC. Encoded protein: CASSAQGGTSGVYEQYF.

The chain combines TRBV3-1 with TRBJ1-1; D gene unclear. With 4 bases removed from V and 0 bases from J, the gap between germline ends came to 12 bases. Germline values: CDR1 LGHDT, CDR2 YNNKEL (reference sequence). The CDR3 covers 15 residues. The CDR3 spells CASSPRDFMNTEAFF. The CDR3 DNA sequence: TGTGCCAGCAGCCCCCGTGATTTTATGAACACTGAAGCTTTCTTT. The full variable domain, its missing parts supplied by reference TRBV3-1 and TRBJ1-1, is DTAVSQTPKYLVTQMGNDKSIKCEQNLGHDTMYWYKQDSKKFLKIMFSYNNKELIINETVPNRFSPKSPDKAHLNLHINSLELGDSAVYFCASSPRDFMNTEAFFGQGTRLTVV.

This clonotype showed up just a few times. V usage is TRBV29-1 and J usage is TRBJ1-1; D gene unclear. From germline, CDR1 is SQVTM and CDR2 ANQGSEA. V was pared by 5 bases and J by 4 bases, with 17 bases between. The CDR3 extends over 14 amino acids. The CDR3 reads CSVWADGLGTEAFF. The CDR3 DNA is TGCAGCGTTTGGGCCGACGGGTTGGGCACTGAAGCTTTCTTT.

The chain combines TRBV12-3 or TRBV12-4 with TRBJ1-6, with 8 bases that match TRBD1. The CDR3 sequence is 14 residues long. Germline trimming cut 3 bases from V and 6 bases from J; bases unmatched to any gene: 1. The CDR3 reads CASSFDRGNSPLHF. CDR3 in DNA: TGTGCCAGCAGTTTCGACAGGGGTAATTCACCCCTCCACTTT.